Listed here is a single T cell receptor (beta chain). This clonotype was found many times. The antigen this receptor binds is unknown. Within one base of it there is no much larger clone, and no base qualities were kept. These data originate in a study of CD8 T cells in ankylosing spondylitis (dated by TCRdb to 2016 to 2017). General notes on the study: To find TCR variants linked to disease, the study profiled T cell receptor beta repertoires in ankylosing spondylitis patients and healthy donors. Peripheral blood was sampled, and synovial fluid was additionally collected from ankylosing spondylitis patients. The whole study cohort included 108 healthy donors and 25 or so ankylosing spondylitis patients. The study at large found these results: The disease-linked clones had a CD8+ phenotype and were found at relatively low frequencies in peripheral blood. Significant enrichment of the disease-linked clones was reported in matched synovial fluid samples from ankylosing spondylitis patients. A TCR beta motif made up of several highly homologous amino acid variants appeared to be characteristic of blood from ankylosing spondylitis patients. Some TCR beta motif variants had previously been reported in synovial fluid and blood of reactive arthritis patients, which suggested common disease-initiation mechanisms.

V is clipped by 3 bases and J by 5 bases, and the sequence between their germline boundaries is 13 bases long. The CDR3 covers 15 residues, taking in both the cysteine and the phenylalanine. Only the CDR3 portion is preserved as DNA: 45 bases, with reading frame beginning at the first base. From a lookup of the germline V gene, CDR1 and CDR2 are MNHEY and SVGEGT. Sequencing was performed on an Illumina HiSeq 2500. Quantitative 5'-RACE with molecular barcodes was used to prepare TCR beta libraries. For the original study's pipeline: A new computational method based on a probabilistic model of VDJ rearrangement was used to identify disease-linked TCR variants. TCRdb passed the public sequencing reads through fastp at Q25 and MiXCR, retaining productive beta sequences. Entries are consolidated by CDR3 protein sequence, retaining the most common genes and DNA. Clone size and V and J calls follow TCRdb, not the original study. Present in this sample are about 130,000 distinct CDR3 sequences, about a tenth of which were seen just once. Jointly, the top ten make up roughly 3.3% of the sample.

The sequence is built from TRBV6-2 or TRBV6-3 and TRBJ2-2, with TRBD1 as a weak D call on 5 bases. The receptor comes from a male donor with ankylosing spondylitis or in good health (not recorded which). Sample: blood, either unsorted or a sorted T cell fraction (not recorded which). The nucleotide sequence is TGTGCCAGCAGTTATTTCCCCCCAGGGACCGGGGAGCTGTTTTTT. Protein translation: CASSYFPPGTGELFF.